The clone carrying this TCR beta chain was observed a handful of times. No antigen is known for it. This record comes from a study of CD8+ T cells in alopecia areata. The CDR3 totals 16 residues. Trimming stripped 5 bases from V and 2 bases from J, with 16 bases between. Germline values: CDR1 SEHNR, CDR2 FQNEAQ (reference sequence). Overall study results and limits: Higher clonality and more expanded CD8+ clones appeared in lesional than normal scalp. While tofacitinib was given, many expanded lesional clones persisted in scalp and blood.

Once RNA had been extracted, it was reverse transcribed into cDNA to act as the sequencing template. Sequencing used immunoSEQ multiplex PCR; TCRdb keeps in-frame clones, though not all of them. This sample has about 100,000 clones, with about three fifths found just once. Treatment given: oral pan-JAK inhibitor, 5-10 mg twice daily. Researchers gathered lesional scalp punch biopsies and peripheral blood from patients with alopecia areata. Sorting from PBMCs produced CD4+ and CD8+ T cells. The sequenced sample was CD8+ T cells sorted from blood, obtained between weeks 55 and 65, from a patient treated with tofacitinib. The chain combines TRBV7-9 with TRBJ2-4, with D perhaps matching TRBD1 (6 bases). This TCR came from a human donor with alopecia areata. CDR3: CASSTGAGETKNIQYF. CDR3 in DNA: TGTGCCAGCAGCACTGGGGCAGGGGAGACCAAAAACATTCAGTACTTC.